This T cell receptor beta chain was sequenced in a study of blood T cell repertoires in COVID-19. Study-wide context: Material from acute and convalescent COVID-19 was sourced from the United States, Italy and Spain.

Participant reports of clinical history set cohort assignment. The protocol was immunoSEQ multiplex PCR, while the TCRdb copy is restricted to in-frame clones and leaves out a portion. The data contain 310,000 or so clones, 90% of them singletons. The sequenced sample consisted of PBMCs or T cells enriched from blood (not recorded which). The TCR originated in a woman between 18 and 29 years old with acute COVID-19.

The CDR3 bases are TGTGCCAGCAGCCAGACAGGGAATGGCTACACCTTC. Amino acid sequence: CASSQTGNGYTF. V is TRBV3-1 (or the pseudogene TRBV3-2) and J is TRBJ1-2; TRBD1 matches 7 bases. V was clipped by 3 bases and J by 6 bases; unmatched bases: 1. Looked up from germline, CDR1 is LGHDT and CDR2 is YNNKEL (reference sequence). The CDR3 has 12 residues.